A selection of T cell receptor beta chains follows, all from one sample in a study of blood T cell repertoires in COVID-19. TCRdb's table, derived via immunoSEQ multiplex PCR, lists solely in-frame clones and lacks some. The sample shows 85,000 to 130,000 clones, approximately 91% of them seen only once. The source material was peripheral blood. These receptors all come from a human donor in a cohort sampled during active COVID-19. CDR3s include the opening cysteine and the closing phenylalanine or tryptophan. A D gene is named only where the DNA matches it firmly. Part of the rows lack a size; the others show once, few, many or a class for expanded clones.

CASSLGYYSNEQFF,TGTGCCAGCAGCTTAGGTTATTACTCCAATGAGCAGTTCTTC,-,TRBV7-2,-,TRBJ2-1
CASSRSGRYTF,TGCGCCAGCTCAAGGAGCGGGCGCTACACCTTC,-,TRBV23-1,-,TRBJ1-2
CASSLNQGVGGYTF,TGTGCCAGCAGCTTAAATCAGGGGGTAGGCGGCTACACCTTC,TRBD1,TRBV5-4,few,TRBJ1-2
CASSWGFGVAEQETQYF,TGCGCCAGCAGCTGGGGCTTTGGGGTAGCGGAGCAAGAGACCCAGTACTTC,-,TRBV5-1,-,TRBJ2-5
CASSSLAGASYTGELFF,TGTGCCAGCAGCTCCCTAGCGGGGGCGTCCTACACCGGGGAGCTGTTTTTT,TRBD2,TRBV7-2,-,TRBJ2-2
CASSSPRNEQFF,TGTGCCAGCAGTTCACCGCGGAATGAGCAGTTCTTC,-,TRBV6-5,-,TRBJ2-1
CASRGGARFTDNSPLHF,TGCGCCAGCAGGGGGGGTGCGAGGTTTACAGATAATTCACCCCTCCACTTT,-,TRBV10-1,-,TRBJ1-6
CASSPRGAGDEQYF,TGTGCCAGCAGCCCACGGGGGGCGGGAGACGAGCAGTACTTC,-,TRBV4-2,-,TRBJ2-7
CASTNRIQRGLRANYGYTF,TGTGCCAGTACCAACAGAATACAGAGGGGGCTTCGAGCTAACTATGGCTACACCTTC,TRBD1,TRBV19,-,TRBJ1-2
CASSVGVRSGNTIYF,TGTGCCAGCAGTGTAGGGGTTAGGTCGGGAAACACCATATATTTT,-,TRBV2,once,TRBJ1-3
CATSIIASGPYNEQFF,TGTGCCACCAGCATCATTGCTAGCGGGCCCTACAATGAGCAGTTCTTC,TRBD2,TRBV15,-,TRBJ2-1
CSVARQIQETQYF,TGCAGCGTGGCAAGACAGATTCAAGAGACCCAGTACTTC,-,TRBV29-1,once,TRBJ2-5
CASSLSRASYEQYF,TGTGCCAGCAGCTTAAGCAGGGCCTCCTACGAGCAGTACTTC,-,TRBV7-2,-,TRBJ2-7
CASSLGLAGGQSEQFF,TGTGCCAGCAGCTTAGGACTAGCGGGGGGGCAGAGTGAGCAGTTCTTC,TRBD2,TRBV7-3,-,TRBJ2-1
CASSQGWGWTGGEDTQYF,TGTGCCAGCAGCCAGGGCTGGGGATGGACAGGGGGCGAGGATACGCAGTATTTT,TRBD1,TRBV4-2,-,TRBJ2-3
CATRKTGAAEQYF,TGTGCCACCAGAAAGACAGGGGCAGCCGAGCAGTACTTC,TRBD1,TRBV19,-,TRBJ2-7
CATRRALNEKLFF,TGTGCCACCAGGCGGGCCCTTAATGAAAAACTGTTTTTT,-,TRBV15,once,TRBJ1-4
CASSSGTGDYEQYF,TGTGCCAGCAGTTCCGGGACAGGGGACTACGAGCAGTACTTC,TRBD1,TRBV2,-,TRBJ2-7
CASSLLGGRATDTQYF,TGTGCCAGCAGCTTATTAGGGGGCAGAGCCACAGATACGCAGTATTTT,TRBD1,TRBV7-2,-,TRBJ2-3
CASSLGSSGGQETQYF,TGTGCCAGCAGCTTGGGTTCTAGCGGGGGTCAAGAGACCCAGTACTTC,TRBD2,TRBV11-3,-,TRBJ2-5